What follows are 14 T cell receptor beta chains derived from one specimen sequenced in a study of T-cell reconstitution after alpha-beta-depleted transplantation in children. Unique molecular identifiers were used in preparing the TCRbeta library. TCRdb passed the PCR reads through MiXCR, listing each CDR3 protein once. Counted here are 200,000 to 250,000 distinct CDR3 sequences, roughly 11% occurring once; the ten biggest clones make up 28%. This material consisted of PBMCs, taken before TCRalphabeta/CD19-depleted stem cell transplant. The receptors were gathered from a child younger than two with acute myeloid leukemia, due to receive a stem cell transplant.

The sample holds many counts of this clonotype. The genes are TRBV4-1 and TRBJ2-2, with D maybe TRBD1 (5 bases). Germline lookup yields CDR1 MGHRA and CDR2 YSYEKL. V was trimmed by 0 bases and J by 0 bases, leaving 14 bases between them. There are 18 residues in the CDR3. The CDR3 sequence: CASSQDPWGAANTGELFF. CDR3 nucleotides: TGCGCCAGCAGCCAAGATCCCTGGGGCGCCGCGAACACCGGGGAGCTGTTTTTT.

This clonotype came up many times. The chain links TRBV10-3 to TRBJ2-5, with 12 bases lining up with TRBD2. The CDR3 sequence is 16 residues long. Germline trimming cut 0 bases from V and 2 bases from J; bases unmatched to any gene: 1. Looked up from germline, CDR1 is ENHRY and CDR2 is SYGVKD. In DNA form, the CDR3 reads TGTGCCATCAGTGAGTCGACTAGCGGGAGACAAGAGACCCAGTACTTC. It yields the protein CAISESTSGRQETQYF.

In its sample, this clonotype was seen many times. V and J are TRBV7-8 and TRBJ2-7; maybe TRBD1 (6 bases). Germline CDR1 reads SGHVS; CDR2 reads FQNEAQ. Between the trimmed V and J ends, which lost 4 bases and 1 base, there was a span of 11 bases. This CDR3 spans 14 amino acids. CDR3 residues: CASSYNGQSYEQYF. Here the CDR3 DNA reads TGTGCCAGCAGCTATAACGGACAGTCCTACGAGCAGTACTTC.

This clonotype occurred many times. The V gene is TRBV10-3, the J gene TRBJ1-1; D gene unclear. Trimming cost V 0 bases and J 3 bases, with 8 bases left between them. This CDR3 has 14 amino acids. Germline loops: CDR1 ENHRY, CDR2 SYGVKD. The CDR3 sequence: CAISESMGYTEAFF. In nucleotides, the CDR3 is TGTGCCATCAGTGAGTCGATGGGCTACACTGAAGCTTTCTTT.

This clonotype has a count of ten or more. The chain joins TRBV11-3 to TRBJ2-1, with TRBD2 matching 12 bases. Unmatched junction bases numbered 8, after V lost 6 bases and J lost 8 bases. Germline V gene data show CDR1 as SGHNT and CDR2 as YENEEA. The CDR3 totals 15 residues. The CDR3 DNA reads TGTGCCAGCAGATGGACTAGCGGGAAAAGCGATGAGCAGTTCTTC. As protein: CASRWTSGKSDEQFF.

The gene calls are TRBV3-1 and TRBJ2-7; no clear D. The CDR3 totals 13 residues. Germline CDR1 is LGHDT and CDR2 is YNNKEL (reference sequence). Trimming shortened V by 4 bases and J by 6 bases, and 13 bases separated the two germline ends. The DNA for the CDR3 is TGTGCCAGCAGCCTGGACCCTTCAGGCGAGCAGTACTTC. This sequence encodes CASSLDPSGEQYF.

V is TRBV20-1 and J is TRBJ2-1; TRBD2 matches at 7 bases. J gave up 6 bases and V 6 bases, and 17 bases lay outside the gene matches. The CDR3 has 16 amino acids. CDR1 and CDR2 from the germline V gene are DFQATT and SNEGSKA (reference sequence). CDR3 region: CSAWGYATTSSNEQFF. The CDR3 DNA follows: TGCAGTGCCTGGGGCTATGCTACGACTAGCAGCAATGAGCAGTTCTTC.

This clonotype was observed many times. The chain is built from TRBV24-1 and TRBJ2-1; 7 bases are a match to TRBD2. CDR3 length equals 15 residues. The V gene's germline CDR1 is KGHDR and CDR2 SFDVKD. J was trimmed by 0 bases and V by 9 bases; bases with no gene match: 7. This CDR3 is CATQRRGSSYNEQFF. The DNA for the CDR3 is TGTGCCACCCAAAGGCGGGGGAGCTCCTACAATGAGCAGTTCTTC.

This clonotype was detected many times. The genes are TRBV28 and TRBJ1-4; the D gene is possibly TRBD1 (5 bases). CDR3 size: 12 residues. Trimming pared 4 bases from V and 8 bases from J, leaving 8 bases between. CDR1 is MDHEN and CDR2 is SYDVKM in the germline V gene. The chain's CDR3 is CASSSQGEKLFF. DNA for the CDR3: TGTGCCAGCAGTTCCCAGGGAGAAAAACTGTTTTTT.

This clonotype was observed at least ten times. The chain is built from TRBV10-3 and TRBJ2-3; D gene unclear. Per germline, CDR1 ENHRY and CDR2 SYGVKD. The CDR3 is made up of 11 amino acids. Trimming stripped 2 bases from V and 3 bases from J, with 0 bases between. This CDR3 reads CAISETDTQYF. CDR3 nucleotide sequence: TGTGCCATCAGTGAGACAGATACGCAGTATTTT.

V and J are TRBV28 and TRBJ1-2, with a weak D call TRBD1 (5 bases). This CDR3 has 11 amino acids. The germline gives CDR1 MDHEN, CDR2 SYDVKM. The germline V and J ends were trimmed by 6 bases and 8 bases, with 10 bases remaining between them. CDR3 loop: CASRGPRGYTF. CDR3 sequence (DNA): TGTGCCAGCAGGGGACCCCGGGGCTACACCTTC.

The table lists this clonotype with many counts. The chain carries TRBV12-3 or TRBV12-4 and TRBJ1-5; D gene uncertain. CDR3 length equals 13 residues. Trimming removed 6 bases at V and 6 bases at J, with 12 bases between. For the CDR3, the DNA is TGTGCCAGCAGGCGGGCAGGCGGTCAGCCCCAGCATTTT. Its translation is CASRRAGGQPQHF.

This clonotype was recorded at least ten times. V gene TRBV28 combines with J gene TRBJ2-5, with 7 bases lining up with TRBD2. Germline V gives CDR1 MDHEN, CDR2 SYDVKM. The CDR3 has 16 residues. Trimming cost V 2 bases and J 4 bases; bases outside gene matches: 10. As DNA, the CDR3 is TGTGCCAGCAGTTTACGGTTCGGGGGGACGCCAGAGACCCAGTACTTC. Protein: CASSLRFGGTPETQYF.

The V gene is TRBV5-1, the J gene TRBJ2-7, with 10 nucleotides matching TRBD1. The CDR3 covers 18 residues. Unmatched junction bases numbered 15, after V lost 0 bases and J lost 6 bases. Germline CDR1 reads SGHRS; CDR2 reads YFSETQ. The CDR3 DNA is TGCGCCAGCAGCTTGGCGCTAGCCACGACAGGGGGCAGTTTCGAGCAGTACTTC. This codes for CASSLALATTGGSFEQYF.